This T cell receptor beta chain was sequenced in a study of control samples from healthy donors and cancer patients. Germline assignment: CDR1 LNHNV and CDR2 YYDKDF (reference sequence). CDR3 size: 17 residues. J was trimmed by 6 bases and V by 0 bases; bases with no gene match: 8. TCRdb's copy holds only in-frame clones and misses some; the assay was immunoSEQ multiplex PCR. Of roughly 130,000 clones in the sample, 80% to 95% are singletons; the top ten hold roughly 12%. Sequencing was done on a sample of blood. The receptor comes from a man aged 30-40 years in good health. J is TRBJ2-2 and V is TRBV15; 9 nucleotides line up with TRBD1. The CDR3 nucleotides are TGTGCCACCAGCAGAGATTTTCAACAGGGGGCTCCCGGGGAGCTGTTTTTT. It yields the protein CATSRDFQQGAPGELFF.